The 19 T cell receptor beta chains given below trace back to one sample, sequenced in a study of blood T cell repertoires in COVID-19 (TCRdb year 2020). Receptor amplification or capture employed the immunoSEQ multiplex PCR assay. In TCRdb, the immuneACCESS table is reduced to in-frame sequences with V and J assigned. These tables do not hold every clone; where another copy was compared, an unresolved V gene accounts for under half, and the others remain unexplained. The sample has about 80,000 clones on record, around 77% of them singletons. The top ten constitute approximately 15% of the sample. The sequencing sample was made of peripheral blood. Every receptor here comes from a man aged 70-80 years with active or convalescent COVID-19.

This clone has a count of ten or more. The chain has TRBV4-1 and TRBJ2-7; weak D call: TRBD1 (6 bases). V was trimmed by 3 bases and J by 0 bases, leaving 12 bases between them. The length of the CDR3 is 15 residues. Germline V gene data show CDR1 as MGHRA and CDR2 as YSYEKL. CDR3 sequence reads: CASSQALGASYEQYF. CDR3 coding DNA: TGCGCCAGCAGCCAGGCGTTGGGGGCCTCCTACGAGCAGTACTTC.

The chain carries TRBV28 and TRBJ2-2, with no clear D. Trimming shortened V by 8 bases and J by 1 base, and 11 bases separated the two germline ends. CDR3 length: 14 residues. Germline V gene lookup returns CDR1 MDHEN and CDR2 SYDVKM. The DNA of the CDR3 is TGTGCCAGCGGATCGGGTCAGAACACCGGGGAGCTGTTTTTT. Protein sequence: CASGSGQNTGELFF.

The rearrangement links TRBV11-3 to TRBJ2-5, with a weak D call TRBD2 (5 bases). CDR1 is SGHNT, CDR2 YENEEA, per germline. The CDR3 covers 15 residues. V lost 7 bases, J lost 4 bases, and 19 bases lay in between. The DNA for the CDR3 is TGTGCCAGCAACACCCCCCGGGGATCAGGAGAGACCCAGTACTTC. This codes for CASNTPRGSGETQYF.

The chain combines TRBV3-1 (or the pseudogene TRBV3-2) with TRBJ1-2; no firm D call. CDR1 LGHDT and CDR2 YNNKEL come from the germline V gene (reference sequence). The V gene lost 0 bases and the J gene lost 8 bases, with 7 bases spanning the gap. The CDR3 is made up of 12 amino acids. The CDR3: CASSQEARGYTF. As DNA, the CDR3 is TGTGCCAGCAGCCAAGAAGCTCGGGGCTACACCTTC.

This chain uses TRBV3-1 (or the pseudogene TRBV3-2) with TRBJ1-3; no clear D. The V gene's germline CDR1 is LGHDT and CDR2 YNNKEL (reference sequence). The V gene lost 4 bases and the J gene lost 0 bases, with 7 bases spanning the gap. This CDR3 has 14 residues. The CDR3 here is CASSLPSSGNTIYF. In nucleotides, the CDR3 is TGTGCCAGCAGCCTCCCGAGCTCTGGAAACACCATATATTTT.

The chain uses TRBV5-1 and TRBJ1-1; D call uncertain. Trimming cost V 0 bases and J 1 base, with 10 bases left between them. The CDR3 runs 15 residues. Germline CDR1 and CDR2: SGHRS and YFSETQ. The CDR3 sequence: CASSLEASPNTEAFF. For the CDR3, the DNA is TGCGCCAGCAGCTTGGAAGCATCCCCGAACACTGAAGCTTTCTTT.

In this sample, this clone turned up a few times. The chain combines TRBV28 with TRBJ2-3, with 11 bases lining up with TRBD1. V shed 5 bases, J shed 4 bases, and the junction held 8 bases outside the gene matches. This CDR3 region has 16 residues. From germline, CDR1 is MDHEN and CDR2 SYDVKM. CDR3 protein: CASSLTGTGGSDTQYF. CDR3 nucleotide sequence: TGTGCCAGCAGTCTTACTGGGACAGGGGGGTCAGATACGCAGTATTTT.

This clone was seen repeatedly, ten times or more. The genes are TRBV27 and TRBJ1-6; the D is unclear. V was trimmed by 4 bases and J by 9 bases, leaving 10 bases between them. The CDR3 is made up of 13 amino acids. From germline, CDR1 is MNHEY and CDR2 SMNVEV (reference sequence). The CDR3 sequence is CASSSFAGSPLHF. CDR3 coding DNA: TGTGCCAGCAGTTCCTTTGCGGGTTCACCCCTCCACTTT.

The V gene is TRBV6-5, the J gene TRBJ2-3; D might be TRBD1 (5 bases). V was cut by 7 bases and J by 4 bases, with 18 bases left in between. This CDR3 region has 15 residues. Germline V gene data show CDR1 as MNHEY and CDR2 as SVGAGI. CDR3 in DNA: TGTGCCAGCAAAGACAGTCCCAGAGGAGCAGATACGCAGTATTTT. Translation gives CASKDSPRGADTQYF.

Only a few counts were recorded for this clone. CDR3 sequence: CASSYPQGTGPRGYTF. The CDR3 nucleotides read TGTGCCAGCAGTTACCCACAAGGGACAGGCCCTAGAGGCTACACCTTC. The chain recombines TRBV6-5 with TRBJ1-2, with 8 bases aligning to TRBD1. The germline V gene encodes CDR1 MNHEY and CDR2 SVGAGI. Trimming at V came to 2 bases and at J to 8 bases, leaving 13 bases not matched to a gene. CDR3 length: 16 amino acids.

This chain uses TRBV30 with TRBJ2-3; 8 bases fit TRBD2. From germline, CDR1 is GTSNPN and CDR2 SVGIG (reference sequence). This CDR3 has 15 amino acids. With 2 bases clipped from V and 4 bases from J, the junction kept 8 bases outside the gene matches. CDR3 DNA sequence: TGTGCCTGGAGTCTACATCGGGGGGGCCCAGATACGCAGTATTTT. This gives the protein CAWSLHRGGPDTQYF.

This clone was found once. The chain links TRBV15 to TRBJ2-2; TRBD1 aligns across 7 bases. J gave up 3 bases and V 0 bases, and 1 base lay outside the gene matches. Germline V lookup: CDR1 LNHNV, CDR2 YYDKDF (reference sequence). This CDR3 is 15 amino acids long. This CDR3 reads CATSRDDRDTGELFF. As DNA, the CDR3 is TGTGCCACCAGCAGAGACGACAGGGACACCGGGGAGCTGTTTTTT.

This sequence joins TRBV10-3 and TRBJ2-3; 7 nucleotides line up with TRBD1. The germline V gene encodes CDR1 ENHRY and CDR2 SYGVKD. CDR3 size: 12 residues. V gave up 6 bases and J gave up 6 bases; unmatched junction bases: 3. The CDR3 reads CAIRVQGDTQYF. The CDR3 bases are TGTGCCATCAGGGTACAGGGGGATACGCAGTATTTT.

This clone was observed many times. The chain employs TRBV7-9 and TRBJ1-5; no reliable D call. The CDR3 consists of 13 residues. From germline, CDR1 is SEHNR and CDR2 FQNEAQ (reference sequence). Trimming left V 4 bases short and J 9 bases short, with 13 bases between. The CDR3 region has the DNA TGTGCCAGCAGCTCCCTGGGGAGTGGGCCCCAGCATTTT. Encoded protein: CASSSLGSGPQHF.

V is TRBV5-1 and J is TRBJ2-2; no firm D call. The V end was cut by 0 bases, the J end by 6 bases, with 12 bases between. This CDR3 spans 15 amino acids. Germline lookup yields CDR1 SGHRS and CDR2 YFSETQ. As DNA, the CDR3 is TGCGCCAGCAGCTTGGCAATAGCAAACTCCGGGGAGCTGTTTTTT. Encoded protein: CASSLAIANSGELFF.

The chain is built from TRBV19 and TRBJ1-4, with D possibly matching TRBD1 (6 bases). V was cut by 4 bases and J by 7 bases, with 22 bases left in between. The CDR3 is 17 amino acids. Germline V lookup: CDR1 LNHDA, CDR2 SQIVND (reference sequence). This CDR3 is CASSRYRESLVGEKLFF. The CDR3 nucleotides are TGTGCCAGTAGTAGGTACAGGGAATCGCTTGTCGGTGAAAAACTGTTTTTT. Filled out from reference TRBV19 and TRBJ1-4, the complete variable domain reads DGGITQSPKYLFRKEGQNVTLSCEQNLNHDAMYWYRQDPGQGLRLIYYSQIVNDFQKGDIAEGYSVSREKKESFPLTVTSAQKNPTAFYLCASSRYRESLVGEKLFFGSGTQLSVL.

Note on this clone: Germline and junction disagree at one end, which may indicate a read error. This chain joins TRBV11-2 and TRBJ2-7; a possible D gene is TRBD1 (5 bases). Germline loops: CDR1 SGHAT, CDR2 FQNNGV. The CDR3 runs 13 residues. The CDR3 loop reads CASSLNSGMDTPF. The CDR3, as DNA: TGTGCCAGCAGCTTAAATTCAGGGATGGATACCCCTTTC.

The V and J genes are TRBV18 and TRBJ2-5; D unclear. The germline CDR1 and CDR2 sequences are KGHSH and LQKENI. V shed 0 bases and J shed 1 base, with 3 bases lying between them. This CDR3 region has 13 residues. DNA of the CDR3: TGTGCCAGCTCACCACCGAGCCAAGAGACCCAGTACTTC. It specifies CASSPPSQETQYF.

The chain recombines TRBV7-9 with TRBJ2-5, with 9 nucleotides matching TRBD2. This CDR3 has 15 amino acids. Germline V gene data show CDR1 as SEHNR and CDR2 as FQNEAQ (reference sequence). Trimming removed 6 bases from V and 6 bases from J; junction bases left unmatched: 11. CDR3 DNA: TGTGCCAGCAGTGAAGGGACTAGCTCGTTTAAGACCCAGTACTTC. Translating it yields CASSEGTSSFKTQYF.